The clone carrying this T cell receptor (beta chain) was seen at least ten times. Germline lookup yields CDR1 SGHTA and CDR2 FQGNSA. CDR3 length: 17 residues. Trimming left V 1 base short and J 6 bases short, with 19 bases between. The data originate from a study of human T cells and chemical hapten exposure. The time point was: healthy volunteer bleed at 6 weeks. Unfractionated whole blood yielded total RNA. Original processing notes: Sequenced samples showed a median of 95,638 TCRs each, with counts running from roughly 23,000 to 700,000. TCRdb itself ran the RACE reads through MiXCR, one entry per CDR3 protein. TCRdb, not the authors, supplied the V and J calls. The profile shows about 77,000 distinct CDR3 sequences, 8.5% to 10% of them singletons.

This receptor was taken from a female donor in good health. Some clones in this sample may be carry-over from other donors' samples. Sequenced material: whole blood. J is TRBJ1-5 and V is TRBV7-2, with D perhaps TRBD1 (5 bases). The DNA for the CDR3 is TGTGCCAGCAGCTTAGGGATGATGAGGGGTGCCGGTCAGCCCCAGCATTTT. Translating gives CASSLGMMRGAGQPQHF. The complete variable domain, with remaining parts taken from reference TRBV7-2 and TRBJ1-5, reads GAGVSQSPSNKVTEKGKDVELRCDPISGHTALYWYRQSLGQGLEFLIYFQGNSAPDKSGLPSDRFSAERTGGSVSTLTIQRTQQEDSAVYLCASSLGMMRGAGQPQHFGDGTRLSIL.